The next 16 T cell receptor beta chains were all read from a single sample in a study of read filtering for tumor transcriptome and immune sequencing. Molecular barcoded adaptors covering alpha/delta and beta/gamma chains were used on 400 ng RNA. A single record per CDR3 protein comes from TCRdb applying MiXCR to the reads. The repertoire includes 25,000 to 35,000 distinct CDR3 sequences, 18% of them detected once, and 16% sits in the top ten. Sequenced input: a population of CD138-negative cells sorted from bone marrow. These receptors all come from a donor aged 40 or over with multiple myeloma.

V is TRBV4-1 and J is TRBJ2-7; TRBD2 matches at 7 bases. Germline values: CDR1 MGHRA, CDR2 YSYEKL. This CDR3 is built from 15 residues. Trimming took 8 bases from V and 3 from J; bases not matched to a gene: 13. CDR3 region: CASQSRLGGGYEQYF. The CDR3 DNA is TGCGCCAGCCAAAGTCGATTGGGGGGGGGCTACGAGCAGTACTTC.

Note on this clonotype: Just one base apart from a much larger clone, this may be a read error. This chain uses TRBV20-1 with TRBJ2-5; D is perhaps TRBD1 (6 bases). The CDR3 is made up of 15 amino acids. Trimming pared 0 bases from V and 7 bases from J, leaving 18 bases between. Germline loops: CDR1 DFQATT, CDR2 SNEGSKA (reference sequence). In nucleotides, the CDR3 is TGCAGTGCTAGAGATACGAGGGGGATTGAGGGGACCCAGTACTTC. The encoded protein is CSARDTRGIEGTQYF.

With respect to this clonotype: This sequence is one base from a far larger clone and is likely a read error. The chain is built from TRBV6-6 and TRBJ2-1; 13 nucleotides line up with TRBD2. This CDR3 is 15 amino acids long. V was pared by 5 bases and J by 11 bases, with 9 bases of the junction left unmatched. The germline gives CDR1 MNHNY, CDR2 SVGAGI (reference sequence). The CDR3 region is CASSKLAGGPNQQFF. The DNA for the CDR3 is TGTGCCAGCAGTAAACTAGCGGGAGGGCCTAATCAGCAGTTCTTC.

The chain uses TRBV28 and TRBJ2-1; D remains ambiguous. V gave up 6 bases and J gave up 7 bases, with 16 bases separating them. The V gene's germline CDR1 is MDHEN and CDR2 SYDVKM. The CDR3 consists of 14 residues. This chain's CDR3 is CASSTWKGRNEQFF. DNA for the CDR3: TGTGCCAGCAGCACCTGGAAAGGGCGGAATGAGCAGTTCTTC. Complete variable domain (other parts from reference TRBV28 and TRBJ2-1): DVKVTQSSRYLVKRTGEKVFLECVQDMDHENMFWYRQDPGLGLRLIYFSYDVKMKEKGDIPEGYSVSREKKERFSLILESASTNQTSMYLCASSTWKGRNEQFFGPGTRLTVL.

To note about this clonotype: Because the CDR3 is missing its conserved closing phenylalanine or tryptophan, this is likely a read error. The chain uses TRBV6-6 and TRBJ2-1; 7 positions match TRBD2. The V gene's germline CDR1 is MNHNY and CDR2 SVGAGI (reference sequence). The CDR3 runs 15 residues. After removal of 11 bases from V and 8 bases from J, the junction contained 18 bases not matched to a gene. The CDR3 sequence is CAGTGRGSQIDEQFS. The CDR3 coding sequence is TGTGCCGGCACCGGGCGGGGGAGCCAGATTGATGAGCAGTTCTCC.

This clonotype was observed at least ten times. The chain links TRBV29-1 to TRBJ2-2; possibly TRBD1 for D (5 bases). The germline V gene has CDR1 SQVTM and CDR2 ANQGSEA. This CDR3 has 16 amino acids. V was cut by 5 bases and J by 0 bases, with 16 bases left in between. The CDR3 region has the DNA TGCAGCGTTCGAAACGACAGAAAGACGAACACCGGGGAGCTGTTTTTT. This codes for CSVRNDRKTNTGELFF.

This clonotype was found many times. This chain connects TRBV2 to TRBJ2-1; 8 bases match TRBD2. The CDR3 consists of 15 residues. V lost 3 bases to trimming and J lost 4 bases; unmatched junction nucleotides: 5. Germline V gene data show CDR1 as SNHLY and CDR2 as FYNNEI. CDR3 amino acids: CASSESSGGYNEQFF. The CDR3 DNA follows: TGTGCCAGCAGTGAGTCCAGCGGGGGTTACAATGAGCAGTTCTTC.

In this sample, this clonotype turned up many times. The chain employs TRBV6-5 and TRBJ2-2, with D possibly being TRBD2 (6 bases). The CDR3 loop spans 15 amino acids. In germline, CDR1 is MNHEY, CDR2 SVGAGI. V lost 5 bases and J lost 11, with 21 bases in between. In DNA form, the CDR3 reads TGTGCCAGCAGTCCCGGGGGTAGCGGTGCCAAAGAGCTGTTTTTT. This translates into CASSPGGSGAKELFF.

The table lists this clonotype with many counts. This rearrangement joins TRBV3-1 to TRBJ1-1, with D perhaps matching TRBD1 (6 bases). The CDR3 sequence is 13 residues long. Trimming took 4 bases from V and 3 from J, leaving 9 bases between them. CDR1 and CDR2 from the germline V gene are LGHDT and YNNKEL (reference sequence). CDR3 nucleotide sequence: TGTGCCAGCAGCCCCCGGACAGACACTGAAGCTTTCTTT. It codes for CASSPRTDTEAFF.

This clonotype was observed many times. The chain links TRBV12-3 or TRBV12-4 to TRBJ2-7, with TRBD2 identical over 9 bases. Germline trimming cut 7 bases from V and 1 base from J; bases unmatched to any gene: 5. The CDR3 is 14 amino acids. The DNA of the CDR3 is TGTGCCAGCAATCAAGCGGGAGGTTCCTACGAGCAGTACTTC. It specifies CASNQAGGSYEQYF.

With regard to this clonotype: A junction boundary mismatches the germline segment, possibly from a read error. The CDR3 spells CAGNGLTANTGELFF. The CDR3 DNA follows: TGTGCCGGCAACGGATTGACGGCGAACACCGGGGAGCTATTTTTT. This sequence joins TRBV2 and TRBJ2-2; a weak D match, TRBD2 (5 bases). The CDR3 is 15 amino acids. Per the germline V gene, CDR1 is SNHLY and CDR2 is FYNNEI.

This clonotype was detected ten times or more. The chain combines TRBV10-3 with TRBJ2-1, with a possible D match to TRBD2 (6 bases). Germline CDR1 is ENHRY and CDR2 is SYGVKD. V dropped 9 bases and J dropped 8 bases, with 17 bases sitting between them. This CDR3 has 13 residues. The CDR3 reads CAMWSAGIDEQFF. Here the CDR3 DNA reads TGTGCCATGTGGTCGGCGGGGATCGATGAGCAGTTCTTC.

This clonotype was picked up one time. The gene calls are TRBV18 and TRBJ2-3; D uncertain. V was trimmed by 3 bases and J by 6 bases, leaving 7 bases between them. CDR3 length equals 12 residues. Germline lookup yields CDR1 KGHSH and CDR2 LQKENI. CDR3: CASSPGDDTQYF. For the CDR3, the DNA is TGTGCCAGCTCACCGGGCGACGATACGCAGTATTTT. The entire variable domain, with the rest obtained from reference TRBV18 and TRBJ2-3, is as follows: NAGVMQNPRHLVRRRGQEARLRCSPMKGHSHVYWYRQLPEEGLKFMVYLQKENIIDESGMPKERFSAEFPKEGPSILRIQQVVRGDSAAYFCASSPGDDTQYFGPGTRLTVL.

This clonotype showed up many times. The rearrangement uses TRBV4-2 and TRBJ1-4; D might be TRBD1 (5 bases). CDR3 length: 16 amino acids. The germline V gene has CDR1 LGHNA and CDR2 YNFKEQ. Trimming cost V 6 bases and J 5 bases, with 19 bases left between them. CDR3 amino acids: CASRKTGTPGNEKLFF. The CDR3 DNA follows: TGTGCCAGCAGGAAGACCGGGACCCCCGGAAATGAAAAACTGTTTTTT.

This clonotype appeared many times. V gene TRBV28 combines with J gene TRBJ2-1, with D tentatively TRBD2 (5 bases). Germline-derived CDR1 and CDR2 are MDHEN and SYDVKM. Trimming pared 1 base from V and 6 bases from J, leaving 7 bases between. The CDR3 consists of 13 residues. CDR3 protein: CASSLFRGNEQFF. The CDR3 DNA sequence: TGTGCCAGCAGTTTATTCCGGGGCAATGAGCAGTTCTTC.

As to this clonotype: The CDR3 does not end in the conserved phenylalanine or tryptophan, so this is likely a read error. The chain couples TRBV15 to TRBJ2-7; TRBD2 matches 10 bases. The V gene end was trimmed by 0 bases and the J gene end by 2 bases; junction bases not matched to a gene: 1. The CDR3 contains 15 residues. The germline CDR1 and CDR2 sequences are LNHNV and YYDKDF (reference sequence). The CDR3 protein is CATSREAGGPYEQYL. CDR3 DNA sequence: TGTGCCACCAGCAGAGAAGCGGGGGGGCCCTACGAGCAGTACCTC.